Each of the 20 T cell receptor beta chains below was sequenced from the same sample in a study of blood T cell repertoires in COVID-19 (dated by TCRdb to 2019 to 2021). Library preparation was by the immunoSEQ multiplex PCR assay. TCRdb provides this immuneACCESS table in a form limited to in-frame rearrangements. Some clones are lacking; in checked studies, under half of them reflect an unresolved V gene, and why the rest are absent is not known. The sample contains 150,000 to 200,000 clones, around 90% of them found a single time. The top ten hold about a quarter of the sample. The sample was peripheral blood. These receptors originate from a man between 60 and 75 years old with acute or convalescent COVID-19.

With regard to this clone: The same CDR3 arises from other DNA sequences in this sample as well. The V gene is TRBV9, the J gene TRBJ1-5, with D uncertain. The germline V gene has CDR1 SGDLS and CDR2 YYNGEE. The V end was cut by 0 bases, the J end by 4 bases, with 5 bases between. The CDR3 has 13 residues. CDR3 in DNA: TGTGCCAGCAGCGTAGCGGGTAATCAGCCCCAGCATTTT. Residues: CASSVAGNQPQHF.

The chain has TRBV6-5 and TRBJ1-3; D is unresolved. Between the trimmed V and J ends, which lost 4 bases and 1 base, there was a span of 14 bases. Germline CDR1 MNHEY, CDR2 SVGAGI. This CDR3 region has 16 residues. This CDR3 reads CASSSEGYWSGNTIYF. In DNA, the CDR3 is TGTGCCAGCAGTTCAGAGGGATACTGGTCTGGAAACACCATATATTTT.

The chain uses TRBV29-1 and TRBJ2-3, with 15 bases lining up with TRBD2. This CDR3 spans 15 amino acids. Germline V gene sequence: CDR1 SQVTM, CDR2 ANQGSEA. The trim removed 8 bases at V and 5 bases at J, leaving 8 bases unmatched. DNA of the CDR3: TGCAGCACAAGGACTAGCGGGGGGGCCAGAGATACGCAGTATTTT. Encoded protein: CSTRTSGGARDTQYF.

The chain links TRBV9 to TRBJ1-3; TRBD1 is a possible D gene (5 bases). The CDR3 contains 17 residues. Germline CDR1 and CDR2: SGDLS and YYNGEE. Trimming pared 3 bases from V and 2 bases from J, leaving 18 bases between. The DNA for the CDR3 is TGTGCCAGCAGCGCCGCCGGCGGGGGAATAACTGGAAACACCATATATTTT. This codes for CASSAAGGGITGNTIYF.

The chain is built from TRBV10-1 and TRBJ2-3; 13 positions match TRBD2. The junction had 1 base not matched to a gene; V was cut back by 4 bases and J by 3 bases. The CDR3 extends over 15 amino acids. Germline V gives CDR1 WNHNN, CDR2 SYGVQD (reference sequence). The CDR3 loop is CASSGTSGGTDTQYF. The CDR3 nucleotides read TGCGCCAGCAGTGGGACTAGCGGGGGTACAGATACGCAGTATTTT.

The chain is built from TRBV5-6 and TRBJ2-2; D perhaps matches TRBD1 (6 bases). With 4 bases removed from V and 5 bases from J, the gap between germline ends came to 15 bases. The CDR3 totals 15 residues. CDR1 is SGHDT and CDR2 is YYEEEE in the germline V gene. As DNA, the CDR3 is TGTGCCAGCAGCCTTGACAGGCTGTTAACCGGGGAGCTGTTTTTT. Its translation is CASSLDRLLTGELFF.

The chain links TRBV11-1 to TRBJ2-3; 10 nucleotides match TRBD2. After removal of 4 bases from V and 1 base from J, the junction contained 2 bases not matched to a gene. Germline CDR1 and CDR2: SGHAT and FQDESV (reference sequence). The CDR3 length is 15 residues. The CDR3 here is CASSSGTSGTDTQYF. The DNA for the CDR3 is TGTGCCAGCAGCTCCGGGACTAGCGGCACAGATACGCAGTATTTT.

The rearrangement links TRBV30 to TRBJ1-1; D is ambiguous. Germline CDR1 and CDR2: GTSNPN and SVGIG (reference sequence). The CDR3 covers 14 residues. Trimming left V 2 bases short and J 0 bases short, with 10 bases between. Here the CDR3 DNA reads TGTGCCTGGAGTTCTGGCAGGATGAACACTGAAGCTTTCTTT. Its translation is CAWSSGRMNTEAFF.

The rearrangement uses TRBV6-4 and TRBJ2-5, with 8 bases identical to TRBD2. This CDR3 spans 16 amino acids. Trimming cost V 1 base and J 0 bases; bases outside gene matches: 4. The germline CDR1 and CDR2 sequences are MRHNA and SNTAGT. The CDR3 reads CASSDWRGDHQETQYF. CDR3 in DNA: TGTGCCAGCAGTGACTGGCGGGGGGACCACCAAGAGACCCAGTACTTC.

In its sample, this clone was seen once. The chain links TRBV24-1 to TRBJ2-7; a possible D gene is TRBD2 (5 bases). Per germline, CDR1 KGHDR and CDR2 SFDVKD. Trimming took 0 bases from V and 0 from J, leaving 17 bases between them. This CDR3 spans 18 amino acids. In DNA, the CDR3 is TGTGCCACCAGTGATTTGGAAAAATCGGGATACCGCTCCTACGAGCAGTACGTC. This encodes CATSDLEKSGYRSYEQYV.

The chain employs TRBV29-1 and TRBJ1-1; 7 nucleotides match TRBD1. Germline trimming cut 3 bases from V and 0 bases from J; bases unmatched to any gene: 4. This CDR3 is built from 14 residues. The V gene's germline CDR1 is SQVTM and CDR2 ANQGSEA. CDR3 region: CSVESQGLNTEAFF. Written as DNA, the CDR3 is TGCAGCGTTGAGTCACAGGGGTTGAACACTGAAGCTTTCTTT.

The rearrangement joins TRBV19 to TRBJ2-5; 11 bases align to TRBD2. Unmatched junction bases numbered 4, after V lost 2 bases and J lost 2 bases. In germline, CDR1 is LNHDA, CDR2 SQIVND (reference sequence). The CDR3 runs 16 residues. The DNA of the CDR3 is TGTGCCAGTAGTATAATCACTAGCGGGGGTCAAGAGACCCAGTACTTC. Translation gives CASSIITSGGQETQYF.

This clone was seen only once. J is TRBJ2-3 and V is TRBV18; possibly TRBD1 for D (6 bases). Germline lookup yields CDR1 KGHSH and CDR2 LQKENI. CDR3 size: 16 residues. The germline V and J ends were trimmed by 4 bases and 3 bases, with 17 bases remaining between them. The CDR3 sequence is CASSLRRGHGTDTQYF. Written as DNA, the CDR3 is TGTGCCAGCTCACTAAGACGGGGACACGGGACAGATACGCAGTATTTT. The variable domain in full, completed from reference TRBV18 and TRBJ2-3, reads NAGVMQNPRHLVRRRGQEARLRCSPMKGHSHVYWYRQLPEEGLKFMVYLQKENIIDESGMPKERFSAEFPKEGPSILRIQQVVRGDSAAYFCASSLRRGHGTDTQYFGPGTRLTVL.

The rearrangement uses TRBV5-6 and TRBJ2-2; D possibly corresponds to TRBD2 (5 bases). CDR3 size: 15 residues. CDR1 is SGHDT, CDR2 YYEEEE, per germline. Between the trimmed V and J ends, which lost 0 bases and 5 bases, there was a span of 11 bases. In DNA, the CDR3 is TGTGCCAGCAGCTTGGTGGGTAGCGTGACCGGGGAGCTGTTTTTT. It is translated as CASSLVGSVTGELFF.

The rearrangement links TRBV6-5 to TRBJ1-2; 10 bases match TRBD1. With V trimmed by 5 bases and J by 8 bases, 5 bases remained unmatched. The V gene's germline CDR1 is MNHEY and CDR2 SVGAGI. The CDR3 length is 13 residues. CDR3 sequence reads: CASSLTGGEGYTF. DNA for the CDR3: TGTGCCAGCAGTCTGACAGGGGGCGAAGGCTACACCTTC.

The CDR3 reads CASARDGRGDTQYF. CDR3 nucleotide sequence: TGTGCCAGCGCCCGAGATGGGAGAGGAGATACGCAGTATTTT. The chain carries TRBV6-4 and TRBJ2-3, with D maybe TRBD2 (5 bases). Germline-derived CDR1 and CDR2 are MRHNA and SNTAGT. This CDR3 comprises 14 residues. Trimming cost V 8 bases and J 5 bases, with 17 bases left between them.

The chain links TRBV11-3 to TRBJ1-6; D possibly corresponds to TRBD1 (6 bases). V lost 3 bases to trimming and J lost 10 bases, with 10 bases between them. CDR1 is SGHNT, CDR2 YENEEA, per germline. The CDR3 runs 13 residues. The CDR3 DNA reads as TGTGCCAGCAGCTTGGGGACAAGGTCACCCCTCCACTTT. Its protein product is CASSLGTRSPLHF.

The sample holds a few counts of this clone. The chain uses TRBV20-1 and TRBJ2-1; unclear D gene. This CDR3 is 14 amino acids long. The V gene's germline CDR1 is DFQATT and CDR2 SNEGSKA (reference sequence). Trimming pared 3 bases from V and 0 bases from J, leaving 9 bases between. The CDR3 loop is CSASSESSYNEQFF. The CDR3 DNA follows: TGCAGTGCTAGTTCGGAGAGCTCCTACAATGAGCAGTTCTTC.

The V gene is TRBV6-5, the J gene TRBJ2-5; D might be TRBD2 (6 bases). The CDR3 sequence is 14 residues long. Germline V lookup: CDR1 MNHEY, CDR2 SVGAGI. V lost 7 bases and J lost 5, with 17 bases in between. DNA of the CDR3: TGTGCCAGCACCCCGGGGACTGAGTTGGAGACCCAGTACTTC. Amino acids: CASTPGTELETQYF.

The gene calls are TRBV2 and TRBJ1-1; 7 nucleotides agree with TRBD1. Germline V gene lookup returns CDR1 SNHLY and CDR2 FYNNEI. The CDR3 has 17 amino acids. V lost 1 base to trimming and J lost 5 bases; unmatched junction nucleotides: 13. CDR3 protein: CASSEGGGWGRRTEAFF. CDR3 nucleotide sequence: TGTGCCAGCAGTGAAGGAGGGGGCTGGGGTCGGAGGACTGAAGCTTTCTTT.